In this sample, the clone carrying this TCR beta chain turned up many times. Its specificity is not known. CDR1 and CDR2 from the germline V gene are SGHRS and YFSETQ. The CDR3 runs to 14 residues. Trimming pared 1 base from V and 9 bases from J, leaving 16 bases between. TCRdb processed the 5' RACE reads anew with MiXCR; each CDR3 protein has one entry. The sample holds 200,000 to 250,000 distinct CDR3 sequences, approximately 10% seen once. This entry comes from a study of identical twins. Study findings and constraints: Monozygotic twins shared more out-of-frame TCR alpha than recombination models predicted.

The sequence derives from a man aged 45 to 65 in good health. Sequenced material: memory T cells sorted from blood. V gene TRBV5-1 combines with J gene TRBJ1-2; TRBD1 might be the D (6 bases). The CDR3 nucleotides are TGCGCCAGCAGCTTGCGACCCCGGGACAATCGCTACACCTTC. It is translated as CASSLRPRDNRYTF.